The clone carrying this T cell receptor (beta chain) was observed once. The antigen remains undetermined. The CDR3 spans 11 residues. V was trimmed by 4 bases and J by 8 bases, leaving 5 bases between them. Looked up from germline, CDR1 is SGHTA and CDR2 is FQGNSA. The immunoSEQ assay was v3. Sequencing depth was approximately 1.8 million read pairs for survey level, about 5-6.5 million for deep. The assay was immunoSEQ multiplex PCR, and TCRdb's table has in-frame clones only and misses some. The sample lists about 50,000 clones; about two thirds were seen once. This sample is part of a study of TIL therapy for anti-PD-1-resistant metastatic lung cancer. Study-wide background: Patients had a median age of approximately 50 years (range 38-75).

Study conclusions and caveats: Many TIL product clones were absent from baseline tumor, suggesting clonal contraction. Compared with baseline intratumoral T cells, expanded TIL cultures were more clonal and less diverse (around 5.9% vs 31%).

This sample's time point: pre-treatment sample, taken before nivolumab and TIL therapy. Tumor tissue came from excised metastases, mostly pleural nodules or supraclavicular lymph nodes. The V call is TRBV7-2, the J call TRBJ1-4; D ambiguous. The TCR was taken from a person aged 25 to 80 with non-small cell lung cancer. Sequenced here: tumor tissue, sampled at baseline. This CDR3 is CASSSMEKLFF. DNA of the CDR3: TGTGCCAGCAGCTCAATGGAAAAACTGTTTTTT.